This TCR beta chain was sequenced during a study of blood T cell repertoires in COVID-19. Study summary: Samples taken during acute and convalescent COVID-19 were collected in the United States, Italy and Spain. T cells, B-cell-depleted T cells, or PBMCs provided the cDNA or gDNA that served as material.

Per the original data handling: By means of reference gene primer amplification, nucleated cell counts were estimated. Method: immunoSEQ multiplex PCR; TCRdb's copy keeps in-frame clones and lacks some. V and J calls and clone size come straight from that table; D and trimming were deduced from the DNA. The sample contains some 150,000 clones, about four fifths of which appear only once. The V gene's germline CDR1 is SGDLS and CDR2 YYNGEE. V was cut by 4 bases and J by 3 bases, with 15 bases left in between. There are 15 residues in the CDR3. The specimen was peripheral blood. The TCR originated in a human donor in a cohort sampled during active COVID-19. V usage is TRBV9 and J usage is TRBJ2-3; tentative D call: TRBD1 (6 bases). CDR3 DNA sequence: TGTGCCAGCAGCCCCATGGGGGCGGATACAGATACGCAGTATTTT. Protein: CASSPMGADTDTQYF.